This passage covers 29 T cell receptor beta chains from one sample sequenced in a study of T cells in Graves' hyperthyroidism and ophthalmopathy. Researchers amplified the TCR beta CDR3 regions from RNA transcripts. The study used the HTBI primer set for a first-round RT-PCR of the TCR CDR3. TCRdb independently ran MiXCR on the multiplex PCR reads; one entry per CDR3 protein. Among some 440,000 distinct CDR3 sequences listed, 15% to 18% were seen once. Material for sequencing was blood. The receptors were sampled from a woman younger than 35 with Graves' hyperthyroidism.

The chain uses TRBV19 and TRBJ1-2; D ambiguous. The CDR3 runs to 16 residues. The V gene's germline CDR1 is LNHDA and CDR2 SQIVND (reference sequence). Trimming pared 2 bases from V and 1 base from J, leaving 14 bases between. CDR3 loop: CASSIKSPSYNYGYTF. CDR3 in DNA: TGTGCCAGTAGTATAAAAAGCCCATCTTATAACTATGGCTACACCTTC.

This clonotype has ten or more counts. This rearrangement joins TRBV27 to TRBJ2-5, with 8 bases matching TRBD2. The CDR3 length is 15 residues. Germline loops: CDR1 MNHEY, CDR2 SMNVEV (reference sequence). The V and J ends lost 3 bases and 3 bases, in that order; junction bases with no gene match: 6. DNA of the CDR3: TGTGCCAGCAGTTTCACCTTAGCGGGAAAAGAGACCCAGTACTTC. Amino acids: CASSFTLAGKETQYF.

This clonotype appeared a few times. The chain carries TRBV27 and TRBJ2-1, with 9 bases lining up with TRBD2. V was pared by 2 bases and J by 8 bases, with 7 bases of the junction left unmatched. The germline CDR1 and CDR2 sequences are MNHEY and SMNVEV (reference sequence). CDR3 length equals 15 residues. CDR3 amino acids: CASSLRRGGSDEQFF. CDR3 bases: TGTGCCAGCAGTTTAAGGCGGGGGGGTAGCGATGAGCAGTTCTTC.

This clonotype was recorded at least ten times. The genes are TRBV5-1 and TRBJ2-3; D not resolved. The germline V and J ends were trimmed by 4 bases and 5 bases, with 14 bases remaining between them. Germline V CDR1 and CDR2: SGHRS, YFSETQ. The CDR3 consists of 14 residues. The CDR3 loop reads CASSLGQYEDTQYF. In DNA form, the CDR3 reads TGCGCCAGCAGCCTCGGCCAGTATGAAGATACGCAGTATTTT.

Ten or more counts support this clonotype. The chain is built from TRBV12-3 or TRBV12-4 and TRBJ2-7, with D perhaps being TRBD1 or TRBD2 (5 bases each). The CDR3 has 12 amino acids. V was trimmed by 5 bases and J by 6 bases, leaving 11 bases between them. Here the CDR3 reads CASSTWDPEQYF. Written as DNA, the CDR3 is TGTGCCAGCAGTACTTGGGACCCCGAGCAGTACTTC.

This clonotype was detected many times. This sequence joins TRBV3-1 and TRBJ1-4; TRBD1 agrees at 9 bases. The V gene's germline CDR1 is LGHDT and CDR2 YNNKEL (reference sequence). The V and J ends lost 5 bases and 6 bases, in that order; junction bases with no gene match: 7. The CDR3 is 15 residues long. CDR3 sequence (DNA): TGTGCCAGCAGCAAGGGACAGGGAGTCTATGAAAAACTGTTTTTT. Its protein is CASSKGQGVYEKLFF.

This clonotype was observed at least ten times. The chain has TRBV12-3 or TRBV12-4 and TRBJ1-5; D ambiguous. V shed 3 bases and J shed 6 bases, with 12 bases lying between them. This CDR3 is built from 14 residues. The CDR3 sequence is CASSFGQIFQPQHF. The CDR3 nucleotides are TGTGCCAGCAGTTTTGGGCAAATCTTTCAGCCCCAGCATTTT.

This rearrangement joins TRBV24-1 to TRBJ2-3; no clear D gene. The V end lost 4 bases, the J end lost 0 bases, and 4 bases lay between the germline ends. Germline-derived CDR1 and CDR2 are KGHDR and SFDVKD. CDR3 length equals 13 residues. CDR3 sequence reads: CATSEESTDTQYF. The CDR3 bases are TGTGCCACCAGTGAGGAGAGCACAGATACGCAGTATTTT.

The table lists this clonotype with many counts. The J gene is TRBJ2-2, the V gene TRBV7-2; D possibly corresponds to TRBD2 (6 bases). CDR3 length: 16 amino acids. Germline assignment: CDR1 SGHTA and CDR2 FQGNSA. V lost 1 base and J 6 bases, leaving 15 bases between the germline ends. The chain's CDR3 is CASSLVLTSWPGELFF. The CDR3 nucleotides read TGTGCCAGCAGCTTAGTTTTAACTAGCTGGCCCGGGGAGCTGTTTTTT.

The CDR3 loop reads CASSLIGQSNSPLHF. CDR3 DNA sequence: TGTGCCAGCAGCTTAATTGGACAGAGTAATTCACCCCTCCACTTT. The rearrangement joins TRBV7-3 to TRBJ1-6; weak D call: TRBD1 (6 bases). V lost 1 base and J lost 6, with 10 bases in between. The CDR3 consists of 15 residues. From germline, CDR1 is SGHTA and CDR2 FQGTGA.

This clonotype has a handful of counts. This chain connects TRBV7-2 to TRBJ2-2; D is ambiguous. The germline V gene encodes CDR1 SGHTA and CDR2 FQGNSA. The ends were cut back, 2 bases at V and 6 bases at J, with 13 bases in the middle. CDR3 length: 15 amino acids. CDR3 in amino acids: CASSLRTEYAGELFF. The DNA of the CDR3 is TGTGCCAGCAGCTTACGCACGGAGTATGCCGGGGAGCTGTTTTTT.

This clonotype showed up many times. V and J are TRBV3-1 and TRBJ2-7; 7 bases agree with TRBD1. The CDR3 runs to 11 residues. Germline V gene sequence: CDR1 LGHDT, CDR2 YNNKEL (reference sequence). V gave up 6 bases and J gave up 6 bases; unmatched junction bases: 2. The CDR3 DNA reads as TGTGCCAGCAGTAGGGACAGCGAGCAGTACTTC. It encodes CASSRDSEQYF.

This clonotype was seen repeatedly, ten times or more. The chain has TRBV20-1 and TRBJ2-1, with TRBD2 matching 10 bases. V was pared by 2 bases and J by 8 bases, with 6 bases of the junction left unmatched. Germline-derived CDR1 and CDR2 are DFQATT and SNEGSKA (reference sequence). CDR3 size: 14 residues. CDR3 region: CSARKTSGADEQFF. DNA for the CDR3: TGCAGTGCTAGAAAAACTAGCGGGGCCGATGAGCAGTTCTTC.

This clonotype was found many times. V is TRBV2 and J is TRBJ2-7; 14 nucleotides align to TRBD2. The junction had 16 bases not matched to a gene; V was cut back by 5 bases and J by 4 bases. The CDR3 is 19 residues long. Germline CDR1 SNHLY, CDR2 FYNNEI. CDR3 region: CASSSGRGTSGGGRYEQYF. As DNA, the CDR3 is TGTGCCAGCAGTTCCGGCCGAGGGACTAGCGGGGGAGGACGGTACGAGCAGTACTTC.

This chain uses TRBV20-1 with TRBJ1-3, with 9 nucleotides matching TRBD1. Germline loops: CDR1 DFQATT, CDR2 SNEGSKA (reference sequence). CDR3 size: 12 residues. V lost 1 base and J lost 8; bases outside the gene matches: 0. The CDR3 is CSARGQGDTIYF. Here the CDR3 DNA reads TGCAGTGCTAGAGGACAGGGGGACACCATATATTTT.

This clonotype was seen at least ten times. This chain joins TRBV5-1 and TRBJ1-1, with 7 bases aligning to TRBD1. The CDR3 is made up of 14 amino acids. The V segment lost 2 bases and the J segment 1 base; nucleotides outside the gene matches: 2. Looked up from germline, CDR1 is SGHRS and CDR2 is YFSETQ. The CDR3 nucleotides are TGCGCCAGCAGCTTTGGGACAGAGAACACTGAAGCTTTCTTT. Translating it yields CASSFGTENTEAFF. Drawing the rest from reference TRBV5-1 and TRBJ1-1, the complete variable domain is KAGVTQTPRYLIKTRGQQVTLSCSPISGHRSVSWYQQTPGQGLQFLFEYFSETQRNKGNFPGRFSGRQFSNSRSEMNVSTLELGDSALYLCASSFGTENTEAFFGQGTRLTVV.

On this clonotype itself: A single base separates this from a much larger clone, so it may be a read error. The rearrangement uses TRBV2 and TRBJ2-1; a weak D match, TRBD1 (6 bases). Germline CDR1 and CDR2: SNHLY and FYNNEI. The CDR3 consists of 14 residues. The CDR3 spells CASSDQGTYNEQLF. CDR3 bases: TGTGCCAGCAGTGATCAGGGGACGTACAATGAGCAGCTCTTC.

Many counts were recorded for this clonotype. The chain combines TRBV7-3 with TRBJ1-4; D remains ambiguous. Trimming took 1 base from V and 7 from J, leaving 7 bases between them. Germline CDR1 is SGHTA and CDR2 is FQGTGA. The CDR3 runs 13 residues. The CDR3 DNA follows: TGTGCCAGCAGCTTAAATCCGGGTGAAAAACTGTTTTTT. This translates into CASSLNPGEKLFF.

This rearrangement joins TRBV5-8 to TRBJ2-2; possibly TRBD1 for D (6 bases). The CDR3 is 18 residues long. CDR1 is SGHTS and CDR2 is YDEGEE in the germline V gene. V lost 9 bases and J lost 7, with 31 bases in between. The CDR3 nucleotides are TGTGCCACCGACCCCTGGGGGCAGGGAAAACCCACTAACGGGGAGCTGTTTTTT. Amino acids: CATDPWGQGKPTNGELFF.

This clonotype showed up many times. The chain joins TRBV20-1 to TRBJ1-4; possibly TRBD1 for D (5 bases). The CDR3 sequence is 16 residues long. Germline V gene sequence: CDR1 DFQATT, CDR2 SNEGSKA (reference sequence). V lost 1 base and J lost 0, with 12 bases in between. The CDR3 region has the DNA TGCAGTGCTAGAGTGCGGGGGATGGCAACTAATGAAAAACTGTTTTTT. Protein sequence: CSARVRGMATNEKLFF.

J is TRBJ1-2 and V is TRBV20-1, with D possibly being TRBD1 (5 bases). Germline CDR1 DFQATT, CDR2 SNEGSKA (reference sequence). The CDR3 runs to 13 residues. Trimming removed 6 bases from V and 3 bases from J, with 14 bases in between. The CDR3 DNA reads TGCAGTGCCCTAAGGGGCGCGGACTATGGCTACACCTTC. This codes for CSALRGADYGYTF.

This clonotype was seen only a few times. The chain is built from TRBV19 and TRBJ1-5, with TRBD1 matching 7 bases. CDR3 length: 17 amino acids. Germline loops: CDR1 LNHDA, CDR2 SQIVND (reference sequence). Trimming at V came to 3 bases and at J to 2 bases, leaving 10 bases not matched to a gene. The CDR3, as DNA: TGTGCCAGTAGTATTCGGACAGGAGTCCTCGGCAATCAGCCCCAGCATTTT. As protein: CASSIRTGVLGNQPQHF.

V usage is TRBV2 and J usage is TRBJ1-1; 9 nucleotides agree with TRBD1. Germline V lookup: CDR1 SNHLY, CDR2 FYNNEI. The V gene end was trimmed by 7 bases and the J gene end by 1 base; junction bases not matched to a gene: 4. The CDR3 covers 14 residues. CDR3: CASTWTGENTEAFF. The CDR3 bases are TGTGCCAGCACTTGGACAGGGGAGAACACTGAAGCTTTCTTT.

This chain links TRBV6-1 with TRBJ2-4, with D possibly called TRBD1 or TRBD2 (5 bases each). V lost 3 bases, J lost 7 bases, and 7 bases lay in between. In germline, CDR1 is MNHNS, CDR2 SASEGT. The CDR3 contains 12 residues. The CDR3 loop reads CASSDRENIQYF. CDR3 DNA sequence: TGTGCCAGCAGTGACAGGGAGAACATTCAGTACTTC.

V gene TRBV20-1 combines with J gene TRBJ2-2, with 7 bases identical to TRBD2. V lost 2 bases, J lost 5 bases, and 2 bases stayed unmatched. The CDR3 extends over 13 amino acids. Per germline, CDR1 DFQATT and CDR2 SNEGSKA (reference sequence). The CDR3 is CSARREETGELFF. The CDR3 DNA is TGCAGTGCTAGACGGGAGGAAACCGGGGAGCTGTTTTTT.

In regard to this clonotype: An end of the junction does not agree with germline; a read error may underlie this. The chain combines TRBV6-5 with TRBJ2-1, with TRBD1 as a possible D gene (5 bases). In germline, CDR1 is MNHEY, CDR2 SVGAGI. This CDR3 spans 16 amino acids. The CDR3 spells CASSYGGAAPYNEQLF. For the CDR3, the DNA is TGTGCCAGCAGTTACGGTGGGGCGGCCCCATACAATGAGCAGCTCTTC.

This chain uses TRBV5-1 with TRBJ2-2; 8 nucleotides align to TRBD1. The germline CDR1 and CDR2 sequences are SGHRS and YFSETQ. CDR3 size: 15 residues. J gave up 5 bases and V 5 bases, and 8 bases lay outside the gene matches. CDR3 region: CASSSGQGVTGELFF. CDR3 coding DNA: TGCGCCAGCAGTTCAGGACAGGGCGTAACCGGGGAGCTGTTTTTT.

In this sample, this clonotype turned up many times. This chain joins TRBV5-5 and TRBJ2-3; D is perhaps TRBD1 (5 bases). V was trimmed by 0 bases and J by 0 bases, leaving 11 bases between them. The CDR3 spans 16 residues. The germline V gene encodes CDR1 SGHKS and CDR2 YYEKEE (reference sequence). This CDR3 is CASSLAGMVSTDTQYF. The DNA for the CDR3 is TGTGCCAGCAGCTTGGCAGGGATGGTTAGCACAGATACGCAGTATTTT.

This clonotype was observed at least ten times. The rearrangement uses TRBV18 and TRBJ2-3, with no clear D. The V end lost 4 bases, the J end lost 5 bases, and 1 base lay between the germline ends. Germline lookup yields CDR1 KGHSH and CDR2 LQKENI. The CDR3 totals 10 residues. Here the CDR3 reads CASSRDTQYF. The DNA for the CDR3 is TGTGCCAGCTCACGAGATACGCAGTATTTT.